The entry below describes one TCR beta chain. In its sample, this clone was seen a few times. Its antigen target is currently unknown. The input lacks base qualities; no much larger clone sits a single base away. Receptor amplification or capture employed the immunoSEQ multiplex PCR assay. The multiplex PCR relied on a mix of 60 forward primers for TCR Vbeta segments and 13 reverse primers for TCR Jbeta segments. The CDR3 region of rearranged TCR beta genes was amplified from genomic DNA with a multiplex PCR assay. Amplified TCR beta libraries were sequenced as 87-base-pair reads on the Illumina HiSeq System. Under the source paper's analysis protocol: Across the roughly 640 repertoires, a later analysis counted approximately 83 million unique TCR beta chains, approximately 10 million of which were shared by at least two donors. To remove PCR and sequencing errors, raw reads were error-corrected and collapsed into unique sequences using a nearest-neighbor algorithm that merged closely related sequences. To assign V, D and J gene segments, CDR3 sequences were aligned to IMGT reference sequences. Each retained sequence needed at least a six-nucleotide match to both a V gene segment and a J gene segment. A rearrangement counted as productive if the CDR3 had no stop codons and remained in frame with V and J, and every other rearrangement counted as non-productive. Following IMGT convention, CDR3 was defined as the stretch from the second conserved V-encoded cysteine up to the conserved J-encoded phenylalanine. In an earlier analysis of 550 to 650 of the donors, sequences lacking an unambiguous match to a single V gene segment were excluded. An earlier analysis of approximately 590 of the donors called V segments functional above 56.7% productive rearrangements and segregating when the between-donor standard deviation exceeded 5%. A statistical classification framework was built to diagnose cytomegalovirus status from the catalog of TCR beta chain sequences. In a later analysis, V and J genes were assigned by comparing TCR nucleotide sequences against IMGT/GENE-DB human TR gene sequences. Using the TCRdist pipeline, a later analysis assigned CDR3 sequences along with most-parsimonious VDJ recombination scenarios. In a later analysis, every TCR beta chain was defined by the combination of its CDR3 amino acid sequence and its V-gene family, and reads without a unique V-gene family were dropped. As a way to deal with suspected cross-contamination and a sequencing artifact, a later analysis dropped hundreds of nucleotide sequences that were highly shared and had low generation probability. For each public chain, a later analysis derived a clonal expansion index from normalized ranks of inferred template counts within each repertoire. A later analysis computed generation probabilities with a VDJ recombination model fitted to out-of-frame rearrangements, and checked the results against IGoR. In a later analysis, TCR-TCR, TCR-HLA and TCR-CMV co-occurrence was scored with hypergeometric tests, and a repertoire-size bias correction was applied to TCR pairs. In a later analysis, false discovery rates were estimated by permuting HLA or CMV assignments 20 times. In a later analysis, co-occurring TCRs were grouped with DBSCAN, and TCRdist sequence similarity was added when clustering was performed within HLA-allele-positive subsets. Co-occurrence clustering excluded repertoires with fewer than 30,000 or more than 120,000 public chains, plus five with anomalous nucleotide sharing. TCRdb took over this immuneACCESS table, retaining in-frame rearrangements with V and J assigned. Such tables are incomplete; in checked studies, under half of the missing clones stem from an unresolved V gene, and the remainder is unexplained. D and trimming come from the DNA, and the V and J calls and clone size come from that table. This sample comprises some 150,000 clones, over 60% of them detected only once. The ten largest clones take up approximately 1.8% of the sample.

This entry comes from a study of cytomegalovirus exposure and HLA in healthy donors (dated by TCRdb to between 2016 and 2019). With regard to the full study: According to an earlier analysis of a few hundred of the donors, about 179 million T cells yielded over 90 million unique TCR beta sequences and around 300 Gb of sequence data. On average, about 240,000 unique TCR beta nucleotide sequences were sequenced per donor among more than 350 genotyped donors of the cohort, with roughly 20% of those sequences being non-productive. The study used immunosequencing to profile the T cell repertoires of approximately 630 subjects and linked those repertoires to cytomegalovirus serostatus. The study aimed to test whether cataloging public T cell receptors could reveal signatures of past pathogen exposure. HLA typing covered class I and class II loci at four-digit resolution. Rather than drawing on any new phenotypic data, the later analysis identified candidate immune exposures from TCR beta sequences and the way those sequences occurred across donors. A later genetic analysis used genome-wide SNP genotypes for about 60% of the roughly 700 donors, treating that subset as a discovery cohort. Typing coverage differed by locus: A, B, C, DRB1 and DQB1 were typed in roughly 629-630 donors, DQA1 in about 500, DPA1 in around 600, and DPB1 in around 490. A later analysis re-analyzed previously published TCR beta repertoires from 660 or so donors and added high-resolution HLA genotyping to study TCR occurrence patterns. Every repertoire in the discovery cohort had been generated on one and the same sequencing platform. A few DR-DQ haplotypes were treated as single units for association and clustering because of strong linkage in the cohort. Donor age, sex, ethnicity and CMV serostatus were compiled alongside the repertoire data. Approximately 310 gigabases of sequencing data and approximately 85 million unique TCR sequences were included in an early release covering about 600 HLA-typed donors. In addition to the first cohort of 666 subjects, a separate validation cohort of 130 or so different subjects was used. The study combined high-throughput TCR immunosequencing, statistical association of individual TCRs with disease status, and machine learning to predict cytomegalovirus infection status. Of the 300 to 500 genotyped donors, 65% to 90% were placed in the genetic ancestry cluster associated with self-reported Caucasian donors. In an earlier analysis of more than 550 of the donors, high-throughput TCR beta sequencing was used to judge whether each TCR beta V gene segment behaved as functional or pseudogenic. The investigation overall reported the following: Strong co-occurrence of HLA alleles, especially DR and DQ, made assigning TCR associations to individual alleles difficult. Compared with the roughly 710-donor mean, donors in an Asian-associated ancestry cluster had fewer N-insertions in productive TCRs, according to a later genetic analysis. Most TCR sequences were seen in very few donors, while some public TCRs were found in many individuals. In an earlier analysis of under 600 of the donors, most TCR beta V segments were observed in productive rearrangements about 87% or about 30% of the time, broadly matching IMGT annotations. According to the authors, the approach could potentially be generalized to other disease states and immunological phenotypes. According to a later analysis, TCR association rates differed among HLA loci, with DRB1 alleles showing the most associated TCRs and HLA-C alleles showing the fewest. A further reported finding was that TCR beta sequences accurately predicted the HLA-A and HLA-B alleles for most subjects in the first cohort. This cohort had only TCR beta chains sequenced, and the lack of alpha or paired-chain data limited which features could be detected. V-gene and J-gene trimming of TCR beta chains was associated with a missense DCLRE1C variant in a later genetic analysis, and the association was replicated in an independent cohort. In a later analysis, HLA-associated TCR beta chains were found to be more clonally expanded and to have lower generation probabilities than equally common non-associated chains. A later analysis associated 17,000 or so TCR beta sequences with specific HLA alleles at a false discovery rate of 0.05. Linkage disequilibrium might explain the correlated functional status among segregating V segments, but an unknown experimental factor could not be ruled out. According to a later analysis, most CMV-associated TCR beta chains appeared to be HLA-restricted, and the HLA associations seemed to be driven largely by CMV exposure. The earlier analysis of fewer than 750 of the donors excluded some 15 rarely observed V segments, including chromosome 9 orphons, because counts were too low. Roughly uniform sequencing depth across donors was assumed in presence/absence analyses, although this assumption may not hold. In a later analysis, several top co-occurrence clusters were reported to appear linked to parvovirus B19, influenza, CMV and Epstein-Barr virus. HLA typing was unavailable for some donors at each locus, so association tests used only the typed subset. A cluster of highly shared sequence variants was judged likely to be a technical artifact of the sequencing pipeline. A few of the identified cytomegalovirus-associated TCR beta chains were confirmed in vitro to be specific for cytomegalovirus antigens. The 87-base-pair reads could not distinguish some IMGT-functional V segments, including TRBV6-2 and TRBV6-3, so those segments were excluded. The only immune exposure information available for the cohort was CMV serostatus. In the study, some 180 TCR beta chains were listed as associated with cytomegalovirus. The classifier was reported to diagnose cytomegalovirus status with high specificity and sensitivity in both the original cohort and the validation cohort.

V lost 0 bases and J lost 7 bases; the stretch between them is 16 bases long. The CDR3 contains 15 residues, cysteine and phenylalanine counted. Solely the CDR3 DNA is kept, with 45 bases framed from the first base. CDR1 and CDR2 (SGHRS, YFSETQ) derive from the germline V gene. The cohort was made up of approximately 670 healthy bone marrow donors. Cohort members were all nominally healthy when sampled, although unrecorded immune exposures were likely present. The donor tested CMV seronegative, placing the donor among the 350 or so seronegative members of the cohort. Each donor provided a peripheral blood sample, and peripheral blood mononuclear cells were used for TCR beta sequencing. Genomic DNA was extracted from the blood cell samples with the Qiagen DNeasy Blood Extraction Kit.

The chain couples TRBV5-1 to TRBJ1-2, and the D gene may be TRBD1, 6 bases matching. The receptor was derived from a woman in her 30s in good health and CMV-seronegative. Sequenced material: PBMCs. The bases read TGCGCCAGCAGCTTGGATGCACAGGGTTACGGTGGCTACACCTTC. It translates as CASSLDAQGYGGYTF.